This TCR beta chain was sequenced during a study of spatial heterogeneity in lung cancer (dated by TCRdb to the late 2010s). About the study as a whole: Beta-chain transcripts were consistently detected in greater numbers than alpha-chain transcripts, which likely reflected higher beta-chain transcript abundance. In the raw uncorrected reads, each unique combination of TCR and UMI appeared more than ten times on average. TCR repertoire features were related to nonsynonymous mutation counts determined by whole-exome sequencing of tumor tissue. Both alpha and beta chains were TCR-sequenced in samples taken at surgery, namely 220 tumor regions, 62 to 65 matched nontumor lung samples and about 58 PBMC samples. In non-small cell lung cancer, the study made a quantitative comparison of TCR alpha and beta repertoires among multiple tumor regions, matched nontumor lung and blood.

The time point tag for this specimen amounts to: sample taken at primary tumor resection. Whole RNA extracted from tumor and nontumor lung tissue, or from cryopreserved PBMC samples, was used for TCR sequencing without cell sorting. The donors were approximately 70 patients from the lung TRACERx cohort who had early-stage, untreated non-small cell lung cancer. Patients were selected for TCR sequencing only if sufficient RNA was available from at least two tumor regions. The library was produced with 5' RACE. Sequencing used a NextSeq 500. In the TCR library protocol, a unique molecular identifier was attached to each TCR cDNA molecule so that PCR and sequencing errors could be corrected. As for the authors' bioinformatics: Decombinator tools were used for TCR identification, UMI-based error correction and CDR3 extraction. Expanded TCRs were defined as those above a frequency of 2 per 1,000, corresponding to the top 1% of the tumor frequency distribution. Each repertoire was subsampled 100 times to 5,000 TCRs, after which Renyi diversity was computed with the R vegan package. CDR3 similarity networks were constructed using string-kernel similarity of amino acid triplets, with links drawn between CDR3s whose pairwise similarity was above 0.82. TCRdb applied fastp at Q25 and MiXCR to the public reads, then kept only in-frame beta chains. Each record represents a unique CDR3 protein, reported with the most common genes and DNA among its rows. These V and J calls rely on TCRdb rather than the paper's analysis. This sample has some 50,000 distinct CDR3 sequences in its table, and roughly 7.2% of those were observed once. Jointly, the top ten make up about 13% of the sample.

Per the germline V gene, LGHNA is the CDR1 and YNFKEQ is the CDR2. V trim: 4 bases; J trim: 2 bases; unmatched bases: 9. The CDR3 goes from the cysteine to the phenylalanine over 16 residues. Left in the record is the CDR3 DNA by itself, 48 bases read in frame from the first base. The investigation overall reported the following: Confirming at a functional level the hypothesis that regional TCRs recognize regional mutations was considered to require additional single-cell paired TCR alpha and beta sequencing. Ubiquitous expanded tumor TCRs were detected in blood more often at tumor resection than at routine follow-up.

This clonotype was found once. Its specific antigen is unknown. No base-level quality is on record; no much larger clone is a single base apart. Evidence from one read is weak. This TCR came from a female donor with early-stage non-small cell lung cancer. The specimen comprised PBMCs, sampled at surgery. This receptor chain uses TRBV4-2 and TRBJ2-3; 7 central nucleotides agree with TRBD2. CDR3 reads: CASSPQWGGDTDTQYF. The DNA is TGTGCCAGCAGCCCCCAATGGGGGGGGGACACAGATACGCAGTATTTT.